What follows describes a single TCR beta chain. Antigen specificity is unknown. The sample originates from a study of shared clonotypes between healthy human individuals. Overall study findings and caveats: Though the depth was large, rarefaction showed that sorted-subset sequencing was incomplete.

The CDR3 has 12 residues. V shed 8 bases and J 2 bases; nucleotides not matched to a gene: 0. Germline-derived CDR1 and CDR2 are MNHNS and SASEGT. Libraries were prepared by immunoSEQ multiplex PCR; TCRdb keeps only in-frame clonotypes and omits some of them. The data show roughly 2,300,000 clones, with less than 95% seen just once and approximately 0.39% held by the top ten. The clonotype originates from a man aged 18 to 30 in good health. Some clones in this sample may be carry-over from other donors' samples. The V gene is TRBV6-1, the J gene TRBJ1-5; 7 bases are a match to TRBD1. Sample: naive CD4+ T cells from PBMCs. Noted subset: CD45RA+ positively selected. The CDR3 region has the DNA TGTGCCAGCGGGACAGGCAATCAGCCCCAGCATTTT. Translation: CASGTGNQPQHF.